The rows below give T cell receptor beta chains drawn from one sample of a study of blood T cell repertoires in COVID-19. Using immunoSEQ multiplex PCR, the repertoire was profiled, and TCRdb retains in-frame clones only, with some absent. Of fewer than 350,000 clones listed, roughly 79% were seen once; the top ten hold 2.5% to 3%. Sequencing was performed on peripheral blood. The receptors were sampled from a woman aged 55-70 years with active or convalescent COVID-19. The CDR3 runs from the conserved cysteine through the conserved F or W. Each record gives: V gene, clone size, CDR3 protein. The size field is filled for only some rows; it gives once, few, many or a size class.

TRBV7-6,-,CASSLGPTRTQDTQYF
TRBV2,-,CASSGTVVGPLNTEAFF
TRBV30,-,CAWRGGEYNSPLHF
TRBV10-3,few,CAIKMDTGTSYEQYF
TRBV7-9,-,CASRSTGGPGDTQYF
TRBV18,-,CASSPGAGPRVGEAFF
TRBV5-1,-,CASSLEGTGGANEKLFF
TRBV6-5,-,CASRTGGIPEAFF
TRBV6-5,-,CASRKTGYGYTF
TRBV19,few,CASSTGQGAPYNEQFF
TRBV2,-,CATFLAEETQYF
TRBV6-6,-,CASQGTGYGYTF
TRBV19,-,CASSISGNTEAFF
TRBV10-3,-,CAISLGQGGDYGYTF
TRBV4-1,-,CASRQGAQAGANVLTF
TRBV12-3/TRBV12-4,-,CASSSFREQPQHF
TRBV6-8,-,CASSYLLGGPTGELFF
TRBV3-1/TRBV3-2,once,CASSQAGGADTEAFF
TRBV6-1,once,CASSYAGDTEAFF
TRBV7-9,-,CASSFGRDREKLFF
TRBV7-9,-,CASSSRQGVGDTEAFF
TRBV6-5,once,CASSYSVGQGRTF
TRBV7-2,-,CASSLVGQGGLEQYF
TRBV18,few,CASSPKTAPTNYGYTF
TRBV11-2,-,CASSSTGWGNTEAFF